The 30 T cell receptor beta chains presented below share a single source sample, sequenced in a study of type 1 regulatory T cells. TCRdb re-called the reads with MiXCR, one entry per CDR3 protein. The table records 40,000 to 50,000 distinct CDR3 sequences, about 12% of them present only once. Their specific antigens are unknown. Sequenced: cultured non-Tr1 T cells, either the whole culture or a sorted T cell fraction (not recorded which). The receptor source for this set is a human donor in good health.

Ten or more counts support this clonotype. The chain links TRBV7-9 to TRBJ2-1; D is undetermined. In germline, CDR1 is SEHNR, CDR2 FQNEAQ (reference sequence). Trimming pared 1 base from V and 4 bases from J, leaving 8 bases between. The CDR3 runs 14 residues. The CDR3 reads CASSLEVGYNEQFF. The CDR3 DNA follows: TGTGCCAGCAGCTTAGAGGTTGGTTACAATGAGCAGTTCTTC.

This clonotype was observed many times. This chain connects TRBV12-3 or TRBV12-4 to TRBJ1-3; D unresolved. The CDR3 consists of 13 residues. Trimming took 6 bases from V and 0 from J, leaving 6 bases between them. The CDR3 coding sequence is TGTGCCAGCAGCTCCGGCTCTGGAAACACCATATATTTT. The encoded protein is CASSSGSGNTIYF.

The sample holds a few counts of this clonotype. This chain joins TRBV20-1 and TRBJ2-5; D may match TRBD1 or TRBD2 (5 bases each). V gave up 6 bases and J gave up 1 base, with 9 bases separating them. Germline V CDR1 and CDR2: DFQATT, SNEGSKA (reference sequence). The CDR3 contains 12 residues. The CDR3 loop is CSARDVQETQYF. The CDR3 nucleotides are TGCAGTGCCCGGGACGTCCAAGAGACCCAGTACTTC.

Worth noting for this clonotype: A read error may explain this, as a much larger clone is one base away. The rearrangement uses TRBV12-3 or TRBV12-4 and TRBJ2-1, with D possibly TRBD2 on 6 matching bases. The CDR3 length is 12 residues. The CDR3 DNA reads as TGTGCCTGCAGTCTCAGCGGGCTAGTTCAGTTCTTC. It translates to CACSLSGLVQFF.

In this sample, this clonotype turned up a few times. J is TRBJ2-2 and V is TRBV6-6; D is unresolved. V was trimmed by 5 bases and J by 2 bases, leaving 9 bases between them. CDR3 size: 14 residues. The germline V gene encodes CDR1 MNHNY and CDR2 SVGAGI (reference sequence). The CDR3 DNA reads TGTGCCAGCAGTCCGACACACAACACCGGGGAGCTGTTTTTT. This sequence encodes CASSPTHNTGELFF.

This chain joins TRBV10-3 and TRBJ2-7; D uncertain. Per the germline V gene, CDR1 is ENHRY and CDR2 is SYGVKD. V lost 4 bases, J lost 2 bases, and 9 bases lay in between. CDR3 length equals 13 residues. CDR3: CAISAPQTYEQYF. As DNA, the CDR3 is TGTGCCATCAGTGCCCCGCAAACCTACGAGCAGTACTTC.

The sample holds a few counts of this clonotype. J is TRBJ2-3 and V is TRBV15; D unresolved. V was trimmed by 0 bases and J by 0 bases, leaving 10 bases between them. Germline values: CDR1 LNHNV, CDR2 YYDKDF (reference sequence). This CDR3 has 16 residues. CDR3 amino acids: CATSRDRAASTDTQYF. The CDR3 DNA sequence: TGTGCCACCAGCAGAGATCGGGCTGCTAGCACAGATACGCAGTATTTT.

This clonotype was recorded many times. CDR3 protein: CASSGVVNTEAFF. Here the CDR3 DNA reads TGTGCCAGCAGTGGGGTGGTGAACACTGAAGCTTTCTTT. This rearrangement joins TRBV2 to TRBJ1-1; D call uncertain. Looked up from germline, CDR1 is SNHLY and CDR2 is FYNNEI. Between the trimmed V and J ends, which lost 4 bases and 0 bases, there was a span of 6 bases. The CDR3 contains 13 residues.

This clonotype appeared many times. The chain couples TRBV7-2 to TRBJ2-3; D may be TRBD2 (5 bases). The CDR3 has 14 amino acids. Looked up from germline, CDR1 is SGHTA and CDR2 is FQGNSA. V was pared by 5 bases and J by 0 bases, with 9 bases between. CDR3 loop: CASSRGQSTDTQYF. For the CDR3, the DNA is TGTGCCAGCAGCCGAGGGCAGAGCACAGATACGCAGTATTTT. Full variable domain (outside the CDR3, taken from reference TRBV7-2 and TRBJ2-3): GAGVSQSPSNKVTEKGKDVELRCDPISGHTALYWYRQSLGQGLEFLIYFQGNSAPDKSGLPSDRFSAERTGGSVSTLTIQRTQQEDSAVYLCASSRGQSTDTQYFGPGTRLTVL.

This clonotype was detected ten times or more. The CDR3 loop reads CASIKYRGPGSGANVLTF. DNA of the CDR3: TGTGCCAGCATTAAGTATCGTGGACCGGGGTCTGGGGCCAACGTCCTGACTTTC. This chain joins TRBV12-3 or TRBV12-4 and TRBJ2-6; the D gene is possibly TRBD2 (5 bases). The CDR3 is made up of 18 amino acids. V was pared by 7 bases and J by 1 base, with 20 bases between.

The chain couples TRBV5-4 to TRBJ2-7, with TRBD1 matching 7 bases. Germline CDR1 is SGHNT and CDR2 is YYREEE (reference sequence). Unmatched junction bases numbered 9, after V lost 4 bases and J lost 5 bases. The CDR3 extends over 14 amino acids. CDR3 amino acids: CASSALQGKNEQYF. The CDR3 DNA reads TGTGCCAGCAGCGCCTTACAGGGGAAGAACGAGCAGTACTTC.

The genes are TRBV28 and TRBJ1-1; D is uncertain. This CDR3 contains 10 residues. Germline V gives CDR1 MDHEN, CDR2 SYDVKM. Deletions cut 4 bases from V and 8 bases from J, with 5 bases between. Here the CDR3 reads CASSYIEAFF. In nucleotides, the CDR3 is TGTGCCAGCAGTTATATAGAAGCTTTCTTT.

The chain combines TRBV7-2 with TRBJ2-1; tentatively, D is TRBD2 (6 bases). With 4 bases removed from V and 0 bases from J, the gap between germline ends came to 13 bases. The germline V gene encodes CDR1 SGHTA and CDR2 FQGNSA. This CDR3 contains 16 residues. The CDR3 sequence: CASSSGGTLSYNEQFF. CDR3 DNA sequence: TGTGCCAGCAGCTCCGGTGGGACTCTCTCCTACAATGAGCAGTTCTTC. Together with reference TRBV7-2 and TRBJ2-1, the CDR3 gives the full variable domain: GAGVSQSPSNKVTEKGKDVELRCDPISGHTALYWYRQSLGQGLEFLIYFQGNSAPDKSGLPSDRFSAERTGGSVSTLTIQRTQQEDSAVYLCASSSGGTLSYNEQFFGPGTRLTVL.

This clonotype was detected a few times. CDR3 residues: CSAARGGETQYF. DNA for the CDR3: TGCAGTGCTGCTCGGGGGGGGGAGACCCAGTACTTC. The V gene is TRBV20-1, the J gene TRBJ2-5, with 8 bases that match TRBD2. Trimming cost V 5 bases and J 5 bases; bases outside gene matches: 4. CDR1 DFQATT and CDR2 SNEGSKA come from the germline V gene (reference sequence). The CDR3 covers 12 residues.

This clonotype occurred a few times. V gene TRBV27 combines with J gene TRBJ1-2; D not certain. Germline loops: CDR1 MNHEY, CDR2 SMNVEV (reference sequence). The CDR3 loop spans 16 amino acids. V was trimmed by 7 bases and J by 8 bases, leaving 26 bases between them. CDR3 residues: CASTPNRELPGRGYTF. CDR3 DNA sequence: TGTGCCAGCACCCCGAACCGGGAGCTCCCCGGGCGAGGCTACACCTTC.

V gene TRBV27 combines with J gene TRBJ2-1; either TRBD1 or TRBD2 may fit D (5 bases each). The CDR3 is 15 residues long. V was clipped by 7 bases and J by 3 bases, with 16 bases between them. Per the germline V gene, CDR1 is MNHEY and CDR2 is SMNVEV (reference sequence). CDR3 loop: CASMSGTPYYNEQFF. The CDR3 coding sequence is TGTGCCAGCATGTCCGGGACCCCCTACTACAATGAGCAGTTCTTC.

This clonotype was observed many times. The V and J genes are TRBV7-8 and TRBJ2-5; D might be TRBD2 (7 bases). The CDR3 contains 15 residues. Trimming removed 6 bases from V and 9 bases from J, with 23 bases in between. CDR1 is SGHVS and CDR2 is FQNEAQ in the germline V gene. The CDR3 DNA follows: TGTGCCAGCAGTCCCCGAACAGGGCCTGGGGGGGCCCAGTACTTC. Translation gives CASSPRTGPGGAQYF.

The chain couples TRBV5-6 to TRBJ2-5, with D unclear. Germline loops: CDR1 SGHDT, CDR2 YYEEEE. Trimming removed 8 bases at V and 5 bases at J, with 16 bases between. CDR3 length equals 13 residues. CDR3 region: CASMAVGRETQYF. CDR3 in DNA: TGTGCCAGTATGGCGGTAGGGCGGGAGACCCAGTACTTC. Drawing the rest from reference TRBV5-6 and TRBJ2-5, the complete variable domain is DAGVTQSPTHLIKTRGQQVTLRCSPKSGHDTVSWYQQALGQGPQFIFQYYEEEERQRGNFPDRFSGHQFPNYSSELNVNALLLGDSALYLCASMAVGRETQYFGPGTRLLVL.

This clonotype was seen many times. The chain has TRBV10-3 and TRBJ1-6, with D perhaps TRBD1 (6 bases). Germline V gives CDR1 ENHRY, CDR2 SYGVKD. The CDR3 is made up of 14 amino acids. The ends were cut back, 4 bases at V and 3 bases at J, with 7 bases in the middle. The chain's CDR3 is CAISGTDYNSPLHF. The CDR3 DNA reads TGTGCCATCAGTGGGACAGACTATAATTCACCCCTCCACTTT.

This clonotype was picked up many times. The genes are TRBV5-1 and TRBJ2-1, with D possibly being TRBD1 (6 bases). V was pared by 3 bases and J by 4 bases, with 20 bases between. The CDR3 runs to 17 residues. Germline values: CDR1 SGHRS, CDR2 YFSETQ. CDR3 region: CASSSPSLGAQYNEQFF. The CDR3 nucleotides read TGCGCCAGCAGCTCCCCCAGTCTGGGGGCGCAATACAATGAGCAGTTCTTC.

This sequence joins TRBV7-9 and TRBJ2-7; 11 bases map to TRBD1. The CDR3 is 16 residues long. Germline loops: CDR1 SEHNR, CDR2 FQNEAQ (reference sequence). The ends lost 3 bases at V and 6 bases at J; junction bases unmatched: 10. Written as DNA, the CDR3 is TGTGCCAGCAGCTTTAGCGCTGGGACAGGGGGAGGCGAGCAGTACTTC. This translates into CASSFSAGTGGGEQYF. Together with reference TRBV7-9 and TRBJ2-7, the CDR3 gives the full variable domain: DTGVSQNPRHKITKRGQNVTFRCDPISEHNRLYWYRQTLGQGPEFLTYFQNEAQLEKSRLLSDRFSAERPKGSFSTLEIQRTEQGDSAMYLCASSFSAGTGGGEQYFGPGTRLTVT.

The sample holds a few counts of this clonotype. The chain recombines TRBV6-4 with TRBJ1-5, with D possibly TRBD1 on 6 matching bases. The V gene lost 2 bases and the J gene lost 1 base, with 12 bases spanning the gap. Germline V gene data show CDR1 as MRHNA and CDR2 as SNTAGT. This CDR3 is 16 amino acids long. CDR3: CASSDEAGASNQPQHF. The CDR3 DNA sequence: TGTGCCAGCAGTGACGAGGCAGGGGCGAGCAATCAGCCCCAGCATTTT.

This clonotype showed up many times. The rearrangement uses TRBV12-3 or TRBV12-4 and TRBJ2-1; TRBD2 matches 7 bases. The V gene end was trimmed by 8 bases and the J gene end by 1 base; junction bases not matched to a gene: 11. The CDR3 length is 16 residues. CDR3 amino acids: CASVGNFGRSYNEQFF. The CDR3 DNA reads as TGTGCCAGCGTAGGTAACTTCGGGAGGTCCTACAATGAGCAGTTCTTC.

The table lists this clonotype with a few counts. The chain couples TRBV5-1 to TRBJ1-5, with D possibly being TRBD1 (5 bases). This CDR3 has 15 residues. Trimming left V 0 bases short and J 2 bases short, with 9 bases between. In germline, CDR1 is SGHRS, CDR2 YFSETQ. This chain's CDR3 is CASSLGGLGNQPQHF. The CDR3 DNA sequence: TGCGCCAGCAGCTTGGGGGGCCTTGGCAATCAGCCCCAGCATTTT. The full variable domain, with the rest looked up from reference TRBV5-1 and TRBJ1-5, is KAGVTQTPRYLIKTRGQQVTLSCSPISGHRSVSWYQQTPGQGLQFLFEYFSETQRNKGNFPGRFSGRQFSNSRSEMNVSTLELGDSALYLCASSLGGLGNQPQHFGDGTRLSIL.

The chain recombines TRBV5-1 with TRBJ2-3; 9 nucleotides agree with TRBD2. Germline assignment: CDR1 SGHRS and CDR2 YFSETQ. This CDR3 is built from 14 residues. Trimming at V came to 7 bases and at J to 3 bases, leaving 6 bases not matched to a gene. The CDR3 coding sequence is TGCGCCAGCTGGTTAGCGGGAGAGACAGATACGCAGTATTTT. It translates to CASWLAGETDTQYF.

Only a few counts were recorded for this clonotype. The chain carries TRBV10-3 and TRBJ2-1; D tentatively reads TRBD1 or TRBD2 (6 bases each). Germline V lookup: CDR1 ENHRY, CDR2 SYGVKD. V was pared by 2 bases and J by 7 bases, with 12 bases between. The CDR3 length is 14 residues. For the CDR3, the DNA is TGTGCCATCAGTGAGGGGCAGGGGAGGAATGAGCAGTTCTTC. It yields the protein CAISEGQGRNEQFF.

The chain couples TRBV20-1 to TRBJ2-1; the match to TRBD2 covers 10 bases. The CDR3 is 15 residues long. CDR1 is DFQATT, CDR2 SNEGSKA, per germline (reference sequence). V trimming: 0 bases; J trimming: 3 bases; junction bases outside the gene matches: 2. The CDR3 sequence is CSARDGTSVYNEQFF. In DNA, the CDR3 is TGCAGTGCTAGAGACGGGACTAGCGTCTACAATGAGCAGTTCTTC.

The chain recombines TRBV12-3 or TRBV12-4 with TRBJ2-2, with 10 nucleotides matching TRBD1. The CDR3 is made up of 17 amino acids. V gave up 4 bases and J gave up 0 bases; unmatched junction bases: 5. The CDR3: CASSSWTGGTNTGELFF. The CDR3 region has the DNA TGTGCCAGCAGTTCGTGGACAGGGGGGACGAACACCGGGGAGCTGTTTTTT.

This clonotype was seen repeatedly, ten times or more. The chain carries TRBV5-1 and TRBJ2-3, with 8 bases fitting TRBD1. The CDR3 runs 15 residues. Germline loops: CDR1 SGHRS, CDR2 YFSETQ. V lost 4 bases, J lost 3 bases, and 7 bases stayed unmatched. The CDR3, as DNA: TGCGCCAGCAGCCACGATGGACAGGGAACAGATACGCAGTATTTT. It specifies CASSHDGQGTDTQYF.

By frequency in the sample, this clonotype is medium-sized. This rearrangement joins TRBV5-1 to TRBJ2-7; 8 bases agree with TRBD2. J lost 1 base, V lost 2 bases, and 2 bases had no gene match. The CDR3 sequence is 14 residues long. From germline, CDR1 is SGHRS and CDR2 YFSETQ. The CDR3 sequence is CASSFGRASYEQYF. The CDR3 region has the DNA TGCGCCAGCAGCTTCGGGAGGGCATCCTACGAGCAGTACTTC.